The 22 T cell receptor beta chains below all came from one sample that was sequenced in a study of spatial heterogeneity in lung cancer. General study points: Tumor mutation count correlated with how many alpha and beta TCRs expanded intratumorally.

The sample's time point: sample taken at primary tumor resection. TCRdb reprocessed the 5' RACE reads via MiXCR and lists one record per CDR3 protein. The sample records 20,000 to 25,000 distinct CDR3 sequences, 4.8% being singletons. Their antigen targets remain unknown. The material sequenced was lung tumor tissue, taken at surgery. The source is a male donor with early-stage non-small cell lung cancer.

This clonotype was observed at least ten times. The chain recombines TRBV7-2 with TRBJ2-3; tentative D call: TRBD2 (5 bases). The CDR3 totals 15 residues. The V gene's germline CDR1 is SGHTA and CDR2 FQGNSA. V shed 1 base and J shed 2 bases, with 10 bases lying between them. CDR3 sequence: CASSLGGLLTDTQYF. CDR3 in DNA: TGTGCCAGCAGCTTAGGAGGACTTCTCACAGATACGCAGTATTTT. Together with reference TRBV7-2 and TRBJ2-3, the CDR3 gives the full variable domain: GAGVSQSPSNKVTEKGKDVELRCDPISGHTALYWYRQSLGQGLEFLIYFQGNSAPDKSGLPSDRFSAERTGGSVSTLTIQRTQQEDSAVYLCASSLGGLLTDTQYFGPGTRLTVL.

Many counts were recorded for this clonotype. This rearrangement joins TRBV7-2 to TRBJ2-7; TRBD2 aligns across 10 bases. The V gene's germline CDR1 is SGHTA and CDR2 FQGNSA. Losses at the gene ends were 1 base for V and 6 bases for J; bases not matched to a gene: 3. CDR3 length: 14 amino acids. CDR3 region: CASSLGVAGGEQYF. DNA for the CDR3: TGTGCCAGCAGCTTAGGAGTAGCGGGAGGCGAGCAGTACTTC.

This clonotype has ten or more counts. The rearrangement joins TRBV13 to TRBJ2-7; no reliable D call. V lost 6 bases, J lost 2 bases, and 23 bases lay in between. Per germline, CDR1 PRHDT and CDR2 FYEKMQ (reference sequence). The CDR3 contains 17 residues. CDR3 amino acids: CASSPTPRPYTPYEQYF. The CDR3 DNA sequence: TGTGCCAGCAGTCCGACCCCCAGGCCTTACACCCCCTACGAGCAGTACTTC.

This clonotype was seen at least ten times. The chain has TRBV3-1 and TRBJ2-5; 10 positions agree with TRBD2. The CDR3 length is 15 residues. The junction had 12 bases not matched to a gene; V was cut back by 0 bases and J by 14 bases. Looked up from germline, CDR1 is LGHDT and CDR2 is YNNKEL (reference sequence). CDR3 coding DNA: TGTGCCAGCAGCCAAGATACCAGCGGGGGGGCCAGGGATTACTTC. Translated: CASSQDTSGGARDYF.

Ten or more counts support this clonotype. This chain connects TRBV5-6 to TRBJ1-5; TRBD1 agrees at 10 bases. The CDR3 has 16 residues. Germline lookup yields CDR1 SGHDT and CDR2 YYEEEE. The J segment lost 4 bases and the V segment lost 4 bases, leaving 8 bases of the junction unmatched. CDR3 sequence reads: CASSIRDRGGNQPQHF. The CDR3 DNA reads TGTGCCAGCAGCATCCGGGACAGGGGTGGTAATCAGCCCCAGCATTTT.

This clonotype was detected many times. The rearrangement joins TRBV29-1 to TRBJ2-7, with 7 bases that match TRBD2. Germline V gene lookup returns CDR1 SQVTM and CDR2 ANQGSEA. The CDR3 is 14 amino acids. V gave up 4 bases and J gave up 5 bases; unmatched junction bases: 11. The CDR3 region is CSVVRGTGGNEQYF. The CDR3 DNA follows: TGCAGCGTTGTAAGGGGCACGGGGGGAAACGAGCAGTACTTC.

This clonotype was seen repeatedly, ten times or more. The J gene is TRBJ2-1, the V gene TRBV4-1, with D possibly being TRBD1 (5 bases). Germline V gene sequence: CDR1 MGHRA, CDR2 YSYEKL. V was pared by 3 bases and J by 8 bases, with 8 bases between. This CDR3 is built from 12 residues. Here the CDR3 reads CASSHLRDEQFF. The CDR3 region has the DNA TGCGCCAGCAGCCATCTCAGGGATGAGCAGTTCTTC.

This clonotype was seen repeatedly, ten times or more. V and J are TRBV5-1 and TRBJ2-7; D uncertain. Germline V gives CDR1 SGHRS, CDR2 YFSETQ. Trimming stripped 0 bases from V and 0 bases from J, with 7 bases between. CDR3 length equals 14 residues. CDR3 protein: CASSLGDSSYEQYF. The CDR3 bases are TGCGCCAGCAGCTTGGGAGATTCCTCCTACGAGCAGTACTTC.

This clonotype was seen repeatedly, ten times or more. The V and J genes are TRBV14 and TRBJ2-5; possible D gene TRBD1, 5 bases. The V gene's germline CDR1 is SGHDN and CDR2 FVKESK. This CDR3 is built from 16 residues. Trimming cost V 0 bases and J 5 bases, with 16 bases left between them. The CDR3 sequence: CASSQEPDRLLETQYF. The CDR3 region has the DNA TGTGCCAGCAGCCAAGAACCCGACAGATTATTGGAGACCCAGTACTTC.

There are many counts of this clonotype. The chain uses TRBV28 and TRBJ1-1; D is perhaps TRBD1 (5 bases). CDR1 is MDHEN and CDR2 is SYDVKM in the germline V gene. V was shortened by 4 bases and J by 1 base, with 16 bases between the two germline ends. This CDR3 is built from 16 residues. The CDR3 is CASSSPYAGSNTEAFF. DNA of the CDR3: TGTGCCAGCAGTTCCCCCTACGCAGGGTCGAACACTGAAGCTTTCTTT.

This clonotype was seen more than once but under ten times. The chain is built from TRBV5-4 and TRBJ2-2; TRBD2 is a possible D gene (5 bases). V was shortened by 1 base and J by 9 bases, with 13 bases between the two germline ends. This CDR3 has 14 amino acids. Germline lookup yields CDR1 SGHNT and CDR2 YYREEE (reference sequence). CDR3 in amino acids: CASSLPSRGRELFF. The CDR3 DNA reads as TGTGCCAGCAGCTTGCCGAGTCGGGGAAGGGAGCTGTTTTTT. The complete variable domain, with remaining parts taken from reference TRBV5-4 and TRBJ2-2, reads ETGVTQSPTHLIKTRGQQVTLRCSSQSGHNTVSWYQQALGQGPQFIFQYYREEENGRGNFPPRFSGLQFPNYSSELNVNALELDDSALYLCASSLPSRGRELFFGEGSRLTVL.

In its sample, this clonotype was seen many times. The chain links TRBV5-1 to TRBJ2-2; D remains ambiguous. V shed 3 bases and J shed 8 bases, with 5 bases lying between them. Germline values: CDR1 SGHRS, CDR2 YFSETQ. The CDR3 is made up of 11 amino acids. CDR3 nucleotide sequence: TGCGCCAGCAGCTCTCCGGGGGAGCTGTTTTTT. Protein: CASSSPGELFF.

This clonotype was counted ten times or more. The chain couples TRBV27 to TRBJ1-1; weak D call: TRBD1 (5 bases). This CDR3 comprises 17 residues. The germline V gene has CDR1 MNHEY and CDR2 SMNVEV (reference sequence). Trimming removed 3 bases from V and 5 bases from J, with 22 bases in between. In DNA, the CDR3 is TGTGCCAGCAGTTTGCTGCCCGCTGGGGCAGGGTTTACTGAAGCTTTCTTT. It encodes CASSLLPAGAGFTEAFF.

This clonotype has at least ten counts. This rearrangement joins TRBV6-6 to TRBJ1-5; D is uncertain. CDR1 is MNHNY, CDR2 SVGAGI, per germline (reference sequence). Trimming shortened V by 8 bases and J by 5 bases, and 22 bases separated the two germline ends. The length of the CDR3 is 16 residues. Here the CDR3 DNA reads TGTGCCAGCGCAAAATTGCCAGGAGGCGGTGATCAGCCCCAGCATTTT. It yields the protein CASAKLPGGGDQPQHF.

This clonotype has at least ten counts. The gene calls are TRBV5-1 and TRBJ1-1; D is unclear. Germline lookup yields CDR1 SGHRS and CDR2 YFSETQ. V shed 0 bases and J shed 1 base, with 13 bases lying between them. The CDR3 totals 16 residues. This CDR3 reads CASSLGSRYSNTEAFF. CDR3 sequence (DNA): TGCGCCAGCAGCTTGGGGAGTCGGTACTCGAACACTGAAGCTTTCTTT.

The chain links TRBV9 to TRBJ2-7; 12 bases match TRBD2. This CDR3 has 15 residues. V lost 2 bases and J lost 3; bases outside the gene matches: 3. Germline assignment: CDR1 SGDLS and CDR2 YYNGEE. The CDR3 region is CASSVGTSGFYEQYF. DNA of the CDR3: TGTGCCAGCAGCGTCGGGACTAGCGGGTTCTACGAGCAGTACTTC.

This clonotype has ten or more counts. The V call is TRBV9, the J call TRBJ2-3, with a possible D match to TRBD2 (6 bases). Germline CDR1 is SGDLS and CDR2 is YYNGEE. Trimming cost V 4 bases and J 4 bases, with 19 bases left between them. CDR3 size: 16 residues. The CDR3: CASSSTDRDWSDTQYF. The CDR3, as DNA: TGTGCCAGCAGCTCCACCGACCGGGACTGGTCAGATACGCAGTATTTT.

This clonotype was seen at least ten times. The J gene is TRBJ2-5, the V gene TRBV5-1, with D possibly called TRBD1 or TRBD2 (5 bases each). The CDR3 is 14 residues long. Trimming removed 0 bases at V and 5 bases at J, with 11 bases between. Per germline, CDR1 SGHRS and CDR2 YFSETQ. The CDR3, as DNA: TGCGCCAGCAGCTTGGGAGGGGCCCTCGAGACCCAGTACTTC. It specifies CASSLGGALETQYF.

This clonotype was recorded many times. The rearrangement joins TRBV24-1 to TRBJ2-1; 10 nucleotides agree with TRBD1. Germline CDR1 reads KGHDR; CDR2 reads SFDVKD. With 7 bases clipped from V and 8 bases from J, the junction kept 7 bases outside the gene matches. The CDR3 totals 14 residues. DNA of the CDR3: TGTGCCACCAGCCTCGGACAGGGGGTGTATGAGCAGTTCTTC. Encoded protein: CATSLGQGVYEQFF.

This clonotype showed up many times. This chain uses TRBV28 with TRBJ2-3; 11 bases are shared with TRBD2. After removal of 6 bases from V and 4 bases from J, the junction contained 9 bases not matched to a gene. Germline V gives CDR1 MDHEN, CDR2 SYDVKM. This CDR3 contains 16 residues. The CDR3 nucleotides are TGTGCCAGCAGCACTCTAGCGGGAGGTTCGGCAGATACGCAGTATTTT. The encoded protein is CASSTLAGGSADTQYF.

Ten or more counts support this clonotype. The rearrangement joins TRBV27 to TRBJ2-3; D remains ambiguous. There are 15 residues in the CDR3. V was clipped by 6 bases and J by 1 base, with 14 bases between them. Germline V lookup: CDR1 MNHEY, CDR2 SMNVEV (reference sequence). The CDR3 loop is CASSRRTLGTDTQYF. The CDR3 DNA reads TGTGCCAGCAGCCGTAGAACCTTGGGCACAGATACGCAGTATTTT.

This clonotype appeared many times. The CDR3 coding sequence is TGTGCCAGCAGCCCCCCGACAGGGTTCACCGGGGAGCTGTTTTTT. Its translation is CASSPPTGFTGELFF. The chain employs TRBV11-2 and TRBJ2-2, with 7 bases that match TRBD1. The V gene's germline CDR1 is SGHAT and CDR2 FQNNGV. J was trimmed by 4 bases and V by 5 bases; bases with no gene match: 7. This CDR3 comprises 15 residues.